This T cell receptor (beta chain) originates from a study of T cells in women clearing cervical HPV infection. Study background: Cases were women with histologically confirmed HPV16-related CIN3 or worse, including 2 invasive cancers. Controls were women whose single incident HPV16 infection cleared within 12 months without precancer or cancer.

About this clone: At one boundary the junction diverges from the germline segment, which might be a read error. Coverage ceases 3 residues before the CDR3 finishes, and the germline J gene fills in the end.

CDR1 and CDR2 from the germline V gene are SSHAT and FNYEAQ (reference sequence). The CDR3 is 15 amino acids. Sequencing used immunoSEQ multiplex PCR; TCRdb keeps in-frame clones, though not all of them. This sample's table reports tens of thousands of clones. The sample was blood buffy coat. The sequence derives from a woman aged 18-69 years with a cervical HPV16 infection that either progressed to CIN3+ or cleared (not recorded which). The chain joins TRBV7-7 to TRBJ2-7; 12 positions agree with TRBD2. The sequenced part of the CDR3 DNA is TGTGCTAGCAGCTTCGCTAGCGGGGGGGACTACGAG. Translating gives CASSFASGGDYE. The CDR3 in full is CASSFASGGDYEQYF.